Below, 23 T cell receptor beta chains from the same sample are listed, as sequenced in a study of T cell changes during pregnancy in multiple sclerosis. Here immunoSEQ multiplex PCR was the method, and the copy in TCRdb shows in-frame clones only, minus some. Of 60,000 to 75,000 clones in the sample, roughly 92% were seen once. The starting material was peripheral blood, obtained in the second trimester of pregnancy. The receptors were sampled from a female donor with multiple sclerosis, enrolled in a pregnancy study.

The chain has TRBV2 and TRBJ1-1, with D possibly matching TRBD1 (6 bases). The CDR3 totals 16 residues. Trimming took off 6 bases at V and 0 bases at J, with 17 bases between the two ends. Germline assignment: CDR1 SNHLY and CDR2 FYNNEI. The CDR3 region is CASSLEQNRVNTEAFF. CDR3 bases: TGTGCCAGCAGCCTAGAACAGAACAGGGTGAACACTGAAGCTTTCTTT.

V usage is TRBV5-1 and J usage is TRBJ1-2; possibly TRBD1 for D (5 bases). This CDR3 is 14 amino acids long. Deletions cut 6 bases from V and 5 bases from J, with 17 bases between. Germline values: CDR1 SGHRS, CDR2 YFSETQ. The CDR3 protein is CASNREGEGYGYTF. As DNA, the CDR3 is TGCGCCAGCAACCGGGAGGGAGAGGGGTATGGCTACACCTTC.

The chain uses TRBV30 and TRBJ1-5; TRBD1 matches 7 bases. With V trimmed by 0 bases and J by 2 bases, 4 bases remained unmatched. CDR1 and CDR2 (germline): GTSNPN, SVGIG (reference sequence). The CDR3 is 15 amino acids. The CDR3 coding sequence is TGTGCCTGGAGTGTACAGGGGAAGGGCAATCAGCCCCAGCATTTT. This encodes CAWSVQGKGNQPQHF.

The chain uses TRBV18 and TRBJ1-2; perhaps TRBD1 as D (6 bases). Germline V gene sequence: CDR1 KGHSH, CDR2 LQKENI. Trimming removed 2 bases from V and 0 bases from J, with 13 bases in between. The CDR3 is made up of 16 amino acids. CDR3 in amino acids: CASSPGGAGANYGYTF. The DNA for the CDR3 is TGTGCCAGCTCACCAGGTGGTGCAGGGGCTAACTATGGCTACACCTTC.

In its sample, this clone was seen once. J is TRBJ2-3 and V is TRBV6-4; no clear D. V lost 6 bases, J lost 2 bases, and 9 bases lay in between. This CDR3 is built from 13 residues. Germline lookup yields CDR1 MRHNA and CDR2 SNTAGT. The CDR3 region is CASSRQVTDTQYF. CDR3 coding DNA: TGTGCCAGCAGCCGCCAGGTCACAGATACGCAGTATTTT.

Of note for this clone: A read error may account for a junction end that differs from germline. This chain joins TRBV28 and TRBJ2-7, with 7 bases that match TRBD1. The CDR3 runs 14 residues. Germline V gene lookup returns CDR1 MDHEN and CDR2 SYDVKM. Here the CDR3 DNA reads TGTGCCAGCAGTTTATTAGGGGGCGACAGACCCTACAACTTC. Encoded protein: CASSLLGGDRPYNF.

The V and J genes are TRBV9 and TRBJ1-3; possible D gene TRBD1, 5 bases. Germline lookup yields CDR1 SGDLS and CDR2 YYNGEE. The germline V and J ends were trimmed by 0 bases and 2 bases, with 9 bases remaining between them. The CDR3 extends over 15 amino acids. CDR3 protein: CASSVGAGTGNTIYF. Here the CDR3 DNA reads TGTGCCAGCAGCGTAGGGGCAGGGACTGGAAACACCATATATTTT.

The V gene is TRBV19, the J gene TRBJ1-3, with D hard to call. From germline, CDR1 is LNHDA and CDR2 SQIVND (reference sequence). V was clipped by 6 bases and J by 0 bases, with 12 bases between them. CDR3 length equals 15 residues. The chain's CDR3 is CASSRGKLSGNTIYF. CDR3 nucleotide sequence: TGTGCCAGTAGCCGGGGTAAACTCTCTGGAAACACCATATATTTT. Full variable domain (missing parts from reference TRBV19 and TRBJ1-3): DGGITQSPKYLFRKEGQNVTLSCEQNLNHDAMYWYRQDPGQGLRLIYYSQIVNDFQKGDIAEGYSVSREKKESFPLTVTSAQKNPTAFYLCASSRGKLSGNTIYFGEGSWLTVV.

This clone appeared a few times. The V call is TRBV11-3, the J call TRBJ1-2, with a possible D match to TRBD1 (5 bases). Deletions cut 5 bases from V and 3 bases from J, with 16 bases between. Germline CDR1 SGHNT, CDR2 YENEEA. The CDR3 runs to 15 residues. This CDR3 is CASSLTARPDYGYTF. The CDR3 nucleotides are TGTGCCAGCAGCCTGACAGCCCGCCCCGACTATGGCTACACCTTC. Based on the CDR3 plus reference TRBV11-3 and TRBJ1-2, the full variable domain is EAGVVQSPRYKIIEKKQPVAFWCNPISGHNTLYWYLQNLGQGPELLIRYENEEAVDDSQLPKDRFSAERLKGVDSTLKIQPAELGDSAVYLCASSLTARPDYGYTFGSGTRLTVV.

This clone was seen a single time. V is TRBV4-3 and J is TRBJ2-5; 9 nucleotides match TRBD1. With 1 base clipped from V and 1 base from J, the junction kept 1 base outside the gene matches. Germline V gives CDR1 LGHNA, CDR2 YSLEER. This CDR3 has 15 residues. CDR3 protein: CASSQGTGVQETQYF. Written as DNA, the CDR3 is TGCGCCAGCAGCCAAGGGACAGGGGTCCAAGAGACCCAGTACTTC.

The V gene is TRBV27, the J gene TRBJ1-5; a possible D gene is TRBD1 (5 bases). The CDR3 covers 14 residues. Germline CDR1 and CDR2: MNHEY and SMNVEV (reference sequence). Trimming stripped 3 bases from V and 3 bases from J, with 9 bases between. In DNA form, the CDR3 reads TGTGCCAGCAGTTTCCAGGGAAACAATCAGCCCCAGCATTTT. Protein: CASSFQGNNQPQHF.

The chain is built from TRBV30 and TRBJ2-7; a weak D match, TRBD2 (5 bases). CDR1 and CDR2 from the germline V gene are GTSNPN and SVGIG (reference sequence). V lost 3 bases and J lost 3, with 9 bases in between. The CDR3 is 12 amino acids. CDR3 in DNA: TGTGCCTGGAGCGAAACTAGCTACGAGCAGTACTTC. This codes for CAWSETSYEQYF.

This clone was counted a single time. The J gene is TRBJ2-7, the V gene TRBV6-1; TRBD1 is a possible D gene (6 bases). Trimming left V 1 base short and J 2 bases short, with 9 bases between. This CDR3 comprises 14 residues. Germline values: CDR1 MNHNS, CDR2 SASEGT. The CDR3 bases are TGTGCCAGCAGTGAAGACAGGGCCCCCTACGAGCAGTACTTC. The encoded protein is CASSEDRAPYEQYF.

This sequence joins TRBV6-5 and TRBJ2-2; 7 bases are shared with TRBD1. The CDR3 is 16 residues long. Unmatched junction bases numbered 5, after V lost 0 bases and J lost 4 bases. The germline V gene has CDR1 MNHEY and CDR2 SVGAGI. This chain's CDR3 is CASSYSGQGVTGELFF. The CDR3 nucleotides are TGTGCCAGCAGTTACTCGGGCCAGGGGGTCACCGGGGAGCTGTTTTTT.

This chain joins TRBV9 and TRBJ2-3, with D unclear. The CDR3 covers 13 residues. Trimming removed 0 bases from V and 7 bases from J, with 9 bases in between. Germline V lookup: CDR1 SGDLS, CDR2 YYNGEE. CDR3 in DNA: TGTGCCAGCAGCGTAGAATCAGTGAATACGCAGTATTTT. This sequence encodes CASSVESVNTQYF.

The CDR3 nucleotides read TGTGCCAGCAGTTCGGTCACAGATACGCAGTATTTT. Amino acids: CASSSVTDTQYF. V is TRBV6-5 and J is TRBJ2-3; D gene unclear. The CDR3 runs 12 residues. The germline V gene has CDR1 MNHEY and CDR2 SVGAGI. Trimming removed 4 bases from V and 2 bases from J, with 4 bases in between.

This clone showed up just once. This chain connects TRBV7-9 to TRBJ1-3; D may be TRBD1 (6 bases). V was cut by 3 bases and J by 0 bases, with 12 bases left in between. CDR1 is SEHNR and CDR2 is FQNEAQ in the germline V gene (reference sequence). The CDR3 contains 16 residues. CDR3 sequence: CASSFGRGGSGNTIYF. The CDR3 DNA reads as TGTGCCAGCAGCTTCGGTAGGGGGGGCTCTGGAAACACCATATATTTT.

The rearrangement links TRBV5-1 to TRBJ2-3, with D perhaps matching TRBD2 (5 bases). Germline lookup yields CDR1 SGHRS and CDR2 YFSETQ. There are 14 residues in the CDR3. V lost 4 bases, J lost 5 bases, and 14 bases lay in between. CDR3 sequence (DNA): TGCGCCAGCAGCAGGGAGAACCCAGTAGATACGCAGTATTTT. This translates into CASSRENPVDTQYF.

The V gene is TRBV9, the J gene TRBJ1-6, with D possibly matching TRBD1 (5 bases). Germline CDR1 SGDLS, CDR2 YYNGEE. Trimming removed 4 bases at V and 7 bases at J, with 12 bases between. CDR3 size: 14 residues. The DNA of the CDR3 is TGTGCCAGCAGCCTTCGACAGTCGAATTCACCCCTCCACTTT. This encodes CASSLRQSNSPLHF.

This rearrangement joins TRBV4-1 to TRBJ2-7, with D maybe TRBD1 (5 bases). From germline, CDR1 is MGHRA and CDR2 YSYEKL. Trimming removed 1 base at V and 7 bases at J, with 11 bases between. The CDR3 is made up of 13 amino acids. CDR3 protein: CASSQGAGLEQYF. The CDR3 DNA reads TGCGCCAGCAGCCAAGGCGCAGGGTTGGAGCAGTACTTC.

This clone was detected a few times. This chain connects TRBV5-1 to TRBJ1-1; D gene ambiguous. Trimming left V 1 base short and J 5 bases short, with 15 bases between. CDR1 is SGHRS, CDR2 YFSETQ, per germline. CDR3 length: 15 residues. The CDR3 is CASSLSGITRTEAFF. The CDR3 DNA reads TGCGCCAGCAGCTTGAGCGGAATAACCCGGACTGAAGCTTTCTTT.

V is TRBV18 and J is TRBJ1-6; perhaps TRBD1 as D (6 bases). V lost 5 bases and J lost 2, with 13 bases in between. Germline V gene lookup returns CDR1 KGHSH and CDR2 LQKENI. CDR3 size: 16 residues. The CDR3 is CASSDTGIPYNSPLHF. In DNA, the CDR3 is TGTGCCAGCTCAGACACAGGGATTCCCTATAATTCACCCCTCCACTTT.

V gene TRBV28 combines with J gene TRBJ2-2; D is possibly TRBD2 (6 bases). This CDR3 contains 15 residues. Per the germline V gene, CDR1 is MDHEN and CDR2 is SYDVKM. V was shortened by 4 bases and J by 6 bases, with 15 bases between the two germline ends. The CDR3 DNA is TGTGCCAGCAGTTCCCGAAGACTAGGCGCCGGGGAGCTGTTTTTT. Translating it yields CASSSRRLGAGELFF. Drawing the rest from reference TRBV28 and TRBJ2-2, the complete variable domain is DVKVTQSSRYLVKRTGEKVFLECVQDMDHENMFWYRQDPGLGLRLIYFSYDVKMKEKGDIPEGYSVSREKKERFSLILESASTNQTSMYLCASSSRRLGAGELFFGEGSRLTVL.